This T cell receptor beta chain was recorded in a study of vaccination effects on CD4 cells after COVID-19. Antigen-specific CD4+ T cell clonotypes were called by their expansion after viral peptide-pool culture in ViraFEST. Following 10 days of culture, CD4+ T cells were isolated. Recipients of the vaccine had no prior SARS-CoV-2 infection and negative nucleocapsid antibodies. Half of the medium was exchanged for IL-2 medium on both days 3 and 7. The table came from immunoSEQ multiplex PCR; TCRdb's copy has only in-frame clones and leaves some out. The sample holds fewer than 55,000 clones, just under 80% seen once. This clone was counted a few times. The antigen remains undetermined. The origin of this receptor is a human donor who received a COVID-19 vaccine. The material sequenced was CD4+ T cells from PBMCs cultured with HCoV-OC43 spike peptides, taken before COVID-19 vaccination. Described subset: HCoV-OC43 spike overlapping peptide pool stimulation.

CDR3 DNA: TGTGCCAGTACGTCTGCTGGAAACACCATATATTTT. It is translated as CASTSAGNTIYF. The chain recombines TRBV19 with TRBJ1-3; no clear D gene. The CDR3 has 12 residues. Trimming shortened V by 7 bases and J by 2 bases, and 6 bases separated the two germline ends. Germline lookup yields CDR1 LNHDA and CDR2 SQIVND (reference sequence).